Sequencing of this T cell receptor (beta chain) was carried out in a study of cytomegalovirus exposure and HLA in healthy donors. Study in general: Unique TCRs from HLA-typed donors, roughly 87 million of them, were held in an early data release.

Researchers ran the PCR with 60 Vbeta and 13 Jbeta primers. Method: immunoSEQ multiplex PCR; TCRdb's copy keeps in-frame clones and lacks some. Among over 130,000 clones listed, around 66% were seen once. Per the germline V gene, CDR1 is MGHRA and CDR2 is YSYEKL. V lost 5 bases and J lost 2, with 13 bases in between. The CDR3 has 14 residues. Study observations and caveats: TCR beta sequences reportedly predicted most subjects' HLA-A and HLA-B alleles accurately. V segments that were indistinguishable, TRBV6-2 and TRBV6-3 among them, were omitted from analysis.

Remarks on this clone: No antigen is known for it.

Sequencing was done on a sample of PBMCs. This chain uses TRBV4-1 with TRBJ2-7, with a tentative D call TRBD1 (6 bases). The sequence was collected from a woman aged 55-69 years in good health and CMV-seronegative. The CDR3 sequence: CASSRQGLTYEQYF. CDR3 bases: TGCGCCAGCAGCAGGCAGGGGTTAACCTACGAGCAGTACTTC.